These T cell receptor beta chains were read from a single sample in a study of neoadjuvant nivolumab and ipilimumab in lung cancer. The protocol was immunoSEQ multiplex PCR, while the TCRdb copy is restricted to in-frame clones and leaves out a portion. The profile shows tens of thousands of clones, 83% of them singletons. The sample in question was tumor tissue, obtained after neoadjuvant nivolumab, alone or with ipilimumab, at or shortly before surgery. These receptor sequences come from an adult with non-small cell lung cancer. CDR3s include the opening cysteine and the closing phenylalanine or tryptophan. The order of the fields is clone size, D gene, J gene, V gene, CDR3 protein, CDR3 DNA. The D gene is left open where the match is weak. Clone size is stated in some rows and not others, as once, few, many or a class when expanded.

-,-,TRBJ1-1,TRBV19,CASRERELNTEAFF,TGTGCCAGTAGGGAGAGAGAGTTGAACACTGAAGCTTTCTTT
-,-,TRBJ1-2,TRBV7-9,CASSLGTSYGYTF,TGTGCCAGCAGCTTAGGGACAAGCTATGGCTACACCTTC
few,-,TRBJ2-2,TRBV6-1,CASSGMVANTGELFF,TGTGCCAGCAGCGGAATGGTGGCGAACACCGGGGAGCTGTTTTTT
-,-,TRBJ2-7,TRBV4-1,CASSQGQYASYEQYF,TGCGCCAGCAGCCAAGGACAGTATGCCTCCTACGAGCAGTACTTC
-,-,TRBJ2-5,TRBV13,CASSLIAHTQETQYF,TGTGCCAGCAGCTTAATCGCGCACACGCAAGAGACCCAGTACTTC
-,-,TRBJ2-7,TRBV27,CASSSRAGGRGSYEQYF,TGTGCCAGCAGTTCACGAGCCGGGGGCCGGGGGTCCTACGAGCAGTACTTC
-,TRBD1,TRBJ2-1,TRBV13,CASSPGTGGRYEQFF,TGTGCCAGCAGCCCCGGGACAGGGGGCAGGTATGAGCAGTTCTTC
once,-,TRBJ2-2,TRBV19,CASSMVLNTGELFF,TGTGCCAGTAGTATGGTACTAAACACCGGGGAGCTGTTTTTT
-,-,TRBJ2-1,TRBV27,CASSFSPQLWEQFF,TGTGCCAGCAGTTTCTCCCCCCAGTTGTGGGAGCAGTTCTTC
-,TRBD2,TRBJ2-5,TRBV7-2,CASSLEAGLQETQYF,TGTGCCAGCAGCCTCGAAGCGGGGCTACAAGAGACCCAGTACTTC
-,-,TRBJ1-1,TRBV6-4,CASSRTPYPNADTEAFF,TGTGCCAGCAGTCGCACGCCCTATCCGAATGCGGACACTGAAGCTTTCTTT
-,-,TRBJ2-1,TRBV7-9,CASSSLLEPLF,TGTGCCAGCAGCTCACTCCTCGAACCCCTCTTC
once,-,TRBJ2-2,TRBV7-7,CASSLAGTGELFF,TGTGCTAGCAGCTTAGCTGGCACCGGGGAGCTGTTTTTT
-,TRBD1,TRBJ1-5,TRBV5-1,CASSLSGQEQPQHF,TGCGCCAGCAGCTTGTCCGGACAGGAACAGCCCCAGCATTTT
-,TRBD1,TRBJ2-1,TRBV4-2,CASSQDPIGQGANEQFF,TGTGCCAGCAGCCAAGATCCAATAGGACAGGGAGCGAATGAGCAGTTCTTC
-,-,TRBJ2-5,TRBV11-1,CASSLSHHLQETQYF,TGTGCCAGCAGCTTATCTCACCATCTCCAAGAGACCCAGTACTTC
medium-sized,-,TRBJ1-6,TRBV6-5,CATTPGTNSPLHF,TGTGCCACGACGCCGGGCACAAATTCACCCCTCCACTTT
-,-,TRBJ2-2,TRBV30,CAWSVEAAGELFF,TGTGCCTGGAGTGTAGAAGCGGCCGGGGAGCTGTTTTTT
-,-,TRBJ2-2,TRBV6-5,CATRAAGNTGELFF,TGTGCCACGAGGGCGGCAGGGAACACCGGGGAGCTGTTTTTT
-,-,TRBJ2-5,TRBV11-3,CASSLGLNADQETQYF,TGTGCCAGCAGCTTAGGACTCAATGCCGACCAAGAGACCCAGTACTTC
few,-,TRBJ2-7,TRBV5-4,CASSLPTGYEQYF,TGTGCCAGCAGCTTGCCGACGGGTTACGAGCAGTACTTC
-,-,TRBJ2-2,TRBV6-1,CASSERGPGELFF,TGTGCCAGCAGTGAAAGGGGCCCCGGGGAGCTGTTTTTT
medium-sized,-,TRBJ1-1,TRBV18,CASSPGETEAFF,TGTGCCAGCTCTCCAGGGGAGACGGAAGCTTTCTTT
-,-,TRBJ1-2,TRBV9,CASSELGGGYGYTF,TGTGCCAGCAGCGAGCTAGGGGGAGGCTATGGCTACACCTTC
-,-,TRBJ2-5,TRBV6-1,CASSGAGWETQYF,TGTGCCAGCAGTGGGGCAGGGTGGGAGACCCAGTACTTC
-,TRBD2,TRBJ2-3,TRBV6-1,CASRASGGYADTQYF,TGTGCCAGCAGGGCAAGCGGGGGTTACGCAGATACGCAGTATTTT
-,TRBD1,TRBJ1-1,TRBV5-4,CASRRSSGGSYTEAFF,TGTGCCAGCAGACGCTCATCAGGGGGCTCGTACACTGAAGCTTTCTTT
-,-,TRBJ2-6,TRBV5-4,CASSFGFLSSGANVLTF,TGTGCCAGCAGCTTCGGGTTTTTGTCCTCTGGGGCCAACGTCCTGACTTTC
-,-,TRBJ1-1,TRBV7-6,CASSLQGRTEAFF,TGTGCCAGCAGCTTACAGGGCCGGACTGAAGCTTTCTTT
-,-,TRBJ1-1,TRBV4-2,CASSLSPPNTEAFF,TGTGCCAGCAGCCTTTCCCCGCCGAACACTGAAGCTTTCTTT
once,TRBD1,TRBJ2-2,TRBV7-6,CASSTRQGLDTGELFF,TGTGCCAGCAGCACCAGACAGGGTCTTGACACCGGGGAGCTGTTTTTT
-,-,TRBJ1-2,TRBV7-9,CASSSALDDYGYTF,TGTGCCAGCAGCAGTGCGTTGGACGACTATGGCTACACCTTC
-,-,TRBJ1-4,TRBV2,CASSEVARAATNEKLFF,TGTGCCAGCAGTGAAGTGGCCAGGGCTGCAACTAATGAAAAACTGTTTTTT
-,-,TRBJ1-2,TRBV5-1,CASSLITGSYGYTF,TGCGCCAGCAGCTTGATCACAGGGTCCTATGGCTACACCTTC
-,-,TRBJ2-5,TRBV6-5,CASSPLAPKEETQYF,TGTGCCAGCAGCCCCCTCGCCCCAAAGGAAGAGACCCAGTACTTC
-,TRBD2,TRBJ2-7,TRBV27,CASSSRLAGGSRSSYEQYF,TGTGCCAGCAGTTCCCGACTAGCGGGAGGGTCGAGGAGCTCCTACGAGCAGTACTTC
-,-,TRBJ1-2,TRBV7-2,CASSLASQGGYGYTF,TGTGCCAGCAGCTTGGCTAGCCAAGGCGGCTATGGCTACACCTTC
-,-,TRBJ2-7,TRBV11-1,CASSLVSQAYEQYF,TGTGCCAGCAGCTTAGTATCGCAGGCCTACGAGCAGTACTTC
-,-,TRBJ2-2,TRBV6-6,CASSSSNTGELFF,TGTGCCAGCAGTAGTTCGAACACCGGGGAGCTGTTTTTT
-,TRBD1,TRBJ1-1,TRBV7-3,CASSSQGDTEAFF,TGTGCCAGCAGCTCGCAGGGGGACACTGAAGCTTTCTTT
-,-,TRBJ1-2,TRBV6-5,CASSLQGHGYTF,TGTGCCAGCAGTTTGCAGGGGCATGGCTACACCTTC
-,TRBD2,TRBJ2-5,TRBV30,CAWSPGGSQETQYF,TGTGCCTGGAGCCCGGGGGGATCTCAAGAGACCCAGTACTTC
once,TRBD1,TRBJ1-2,TRBV29-1,CSAGQEYGYTF,TGCAGCGCCGGACAGGAGTATGGCTACACCTTC
-,-,TRBJ2-5,TRBV11-3,CASSLGQQETQYF,TGTGCCAGCAGCTTAGGACAGCAAGAGACCCAGTACTTC
few,-,TRBJ2-2,TRBV28,CASKNVGELFF,TGTGCCAGTAAGAATGTCGGGGAGCTGTTTTTT